This T cell receptor (beta chain) was documented in a study of monozygotic twins with cystic fibrosis. Whole-study results and caveats: Age, concordance and disease severity did not associate with shared CDR3 numbers. J usage was most co-twin-similar in 8 of 16 pairs, V in 13. Monozygotic CF twin pairs shared significantly more nucleotide-identical clonotypes than unrelated CF individuals did. Low clonality (median around 0.009) suggested a mostly naive repertoire.

Of note for this clone: Its specificity is unknown.

Profiling relied on immunoSEQ multiplex PCR, and the TCRdb table lists in-frame clones only, not all of them. The sample lists around 10,000 clones, over 99% occurring once. The germline CDR1 and CDR2 sequences are LNHNV and YYDKDF (reference sequence). The CDR3 is 15 amino acids. V gave up 0 bases and J gave up 6 bases, with 12 bases separating them. The source material was blood. This chain connects TRBV15 to TRBJ1-5; D may be TRBD1 (5 bases). The source is a man younger than 30 with cystic fibrosis. The CDR3 sequence is CATSRDLGPLQPQHF. The CDR3 DNA follows: TGTGCCACCAGCAGAGATCTGGGGCCCCTTCAGCCCCAGCATTTT.